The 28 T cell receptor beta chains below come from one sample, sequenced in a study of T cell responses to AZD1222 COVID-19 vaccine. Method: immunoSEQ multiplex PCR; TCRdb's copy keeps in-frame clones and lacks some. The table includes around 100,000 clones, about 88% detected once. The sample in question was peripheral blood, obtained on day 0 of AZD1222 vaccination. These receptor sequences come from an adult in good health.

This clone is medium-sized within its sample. In nucleotides, the CDR3 is TGTGCCAGTAGTCCCGGGACAGGGTTCGAGCAGTACTTC. Its protein is CASSPGTGFEQYF. The chain combines TRBV19 with TRBJ2-7; 9 nucleotides line up with TRBD1. The CDR3 totals 13 residues. The J segment lost 6 bases and the V segment lost 5 bases, leaving 5 bases of the junction unmatched. Germline assignment: CDR1 LNHDA and CDR2 SQIVND (reference sequence).

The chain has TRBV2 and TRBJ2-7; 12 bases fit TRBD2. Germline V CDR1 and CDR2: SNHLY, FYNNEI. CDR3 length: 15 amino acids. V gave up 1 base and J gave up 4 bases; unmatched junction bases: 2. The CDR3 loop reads CASSEGLAGGYEQYF. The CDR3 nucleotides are TGTGCCAGCAGTGAAGGGCTAGCGGGAGGGTACGAGCAGTACTTC.

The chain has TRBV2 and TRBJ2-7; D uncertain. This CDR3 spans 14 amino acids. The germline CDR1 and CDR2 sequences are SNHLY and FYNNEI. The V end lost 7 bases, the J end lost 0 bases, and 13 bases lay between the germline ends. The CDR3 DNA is TGTGCCAGCATTTACTTGGGTTCCTCCTACGAGCAGTACTTC. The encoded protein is CASIYLGSSYEQYF.

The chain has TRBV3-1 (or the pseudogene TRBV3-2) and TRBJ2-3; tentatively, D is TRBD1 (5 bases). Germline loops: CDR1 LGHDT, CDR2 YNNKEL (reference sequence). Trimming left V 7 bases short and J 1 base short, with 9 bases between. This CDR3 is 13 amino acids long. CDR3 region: CASKGQGTDTQYF. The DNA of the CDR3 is TGTGCCAGCAAGGGGCAGGGCACAGATACGCAGTATTTT.

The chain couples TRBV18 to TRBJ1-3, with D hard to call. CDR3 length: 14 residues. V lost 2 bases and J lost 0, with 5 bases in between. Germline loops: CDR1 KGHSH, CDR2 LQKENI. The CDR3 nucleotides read TGTGCCAGCTCACCAGACAACTCTGGAAACACCATATATTTT. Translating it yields CASSPDNSGNTIYF.

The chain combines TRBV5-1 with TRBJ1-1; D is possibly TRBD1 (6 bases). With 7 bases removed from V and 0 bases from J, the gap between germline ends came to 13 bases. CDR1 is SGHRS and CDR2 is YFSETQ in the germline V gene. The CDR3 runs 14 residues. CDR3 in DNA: TGCGCCAGCCGGGGGCCCCACATGAACACTGAAGCTTTCTTT. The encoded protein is CASRGPHMNTEAFF.

Here the CDR3 reads CASRPGQNYGYTF. In DNA, the CDR3 is TGTGCCAGCAGGCCAGGACAGAACTATGGCTACACCTTC. The chain combines TRBV6-5 with TRBJ1-2; tentative D call: TRBD1 (6 bases). Germline values: CDR1 MNHEY, CDR2 SVGAGI. The CDR3 runs to 13 residues. With 6 bases removed from V and 2 bases from J, the gap between germline ends came to 10 bases.

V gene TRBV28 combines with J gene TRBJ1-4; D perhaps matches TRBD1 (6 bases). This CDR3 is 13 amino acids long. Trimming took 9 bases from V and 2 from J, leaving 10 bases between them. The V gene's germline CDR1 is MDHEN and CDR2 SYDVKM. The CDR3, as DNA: TGTGCCAGTTTGGGGGGCACTAATGAAAAACTGTTTTTT. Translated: CASLGGTNEKLFF.

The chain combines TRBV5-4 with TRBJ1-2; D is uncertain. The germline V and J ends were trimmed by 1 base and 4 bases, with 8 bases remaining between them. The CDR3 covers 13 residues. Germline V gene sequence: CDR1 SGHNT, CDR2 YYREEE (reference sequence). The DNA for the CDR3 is TGTGCCAGCAGCTTGCTGGGGAGCTATGGCTACACCTTC. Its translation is CASSLLGSYGYTF. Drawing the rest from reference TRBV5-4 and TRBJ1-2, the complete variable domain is ETGVTQSPTHLIKTRGQQVTLRCSSQSGHNTVSWYQQALGQGPQFIFQYYREEENGRGNFPPRFSGLQFPNYSSELNVNALELDDSALYLCASSLLGSYGYTFGSGTRLTVV.

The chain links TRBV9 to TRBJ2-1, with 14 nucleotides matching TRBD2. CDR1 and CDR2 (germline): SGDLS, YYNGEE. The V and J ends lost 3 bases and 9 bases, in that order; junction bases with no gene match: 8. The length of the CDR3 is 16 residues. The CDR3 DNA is TGTGCCAGCAGCGGTACGGGACTAGCGGGAGTTGGTGAGCAGTTCTTC. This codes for CASSGTGLAGVGEQFF. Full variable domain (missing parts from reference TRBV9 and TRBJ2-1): DSGVTQTPKHLITATGQRVTLRCSPRSGDLSVYWYQQSLDQGLQFLIQYYNGEERAKGNILERFSAQQFPDLHSELNLSSLELGDSALYFCASSGTGLAGVGEQFFGPGTRLTVL.

The CDR3 loop reads CASSQEGVKNEQFF. Written as DNA, the CDR3 is TGTGCCAGCAGCCAAGAGGGGGTTAAAAATGAGCAGTTCTTC. The rearrangement links TRBV4-2 to TRBJ2-1; the D call may be TRBD1 or TRBD2 (5 bases each). This CDR3 has 14 residues. Germline CDR1 and CDR2: LGHNA and YNFKEQ. V lost 0 bases, J lost 7 bases, and 10 bases lay in between.

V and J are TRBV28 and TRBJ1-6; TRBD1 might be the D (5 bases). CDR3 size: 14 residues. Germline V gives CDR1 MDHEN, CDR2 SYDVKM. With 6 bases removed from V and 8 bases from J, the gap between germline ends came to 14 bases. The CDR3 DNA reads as TGTGCCAGCAGCGGTGGGACGGTTTATTCACCCCTCCACTTT. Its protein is CASSGGTVYSPLHF.

The CDR3 spells CASSVGPDEQFF. The CDR3 region has the DNA TGTGCCAGCAGCGTAGGCCCAGATGAGCAGTTCTTC. The V and J genes are TRBV9 and TRBJ2-1; D unclear. The germline CDR1 and CDR2 sequences are SGDLS and YYNGEE. Trimming removed 0 bases at V and 8 bases at J, with 6 bases between. The CDR3 totals 12 residues.

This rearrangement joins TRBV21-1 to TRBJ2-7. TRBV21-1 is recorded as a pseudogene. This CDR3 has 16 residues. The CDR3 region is CASSHGWGAYLYEQYF. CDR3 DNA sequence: TGTGCCAGCAGCCATGGGTGGGGGGCGTACCTTTACGAGCAGTACTTC.

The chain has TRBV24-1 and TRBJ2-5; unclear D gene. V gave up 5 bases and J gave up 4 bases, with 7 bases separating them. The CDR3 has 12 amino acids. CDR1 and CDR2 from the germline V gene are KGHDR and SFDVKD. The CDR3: CATSVGSETQYF. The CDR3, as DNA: TGTGCCACCAGTGTAGGGTCAGAGACCCAGTACTTC.

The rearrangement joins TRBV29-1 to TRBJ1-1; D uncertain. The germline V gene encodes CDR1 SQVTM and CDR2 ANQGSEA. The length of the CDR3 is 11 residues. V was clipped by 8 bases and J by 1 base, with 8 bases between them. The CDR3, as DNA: TGCAGCTCCCTATGGAACACTGAAGCTTTCTTT. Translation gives CSSLWNTEAFF.

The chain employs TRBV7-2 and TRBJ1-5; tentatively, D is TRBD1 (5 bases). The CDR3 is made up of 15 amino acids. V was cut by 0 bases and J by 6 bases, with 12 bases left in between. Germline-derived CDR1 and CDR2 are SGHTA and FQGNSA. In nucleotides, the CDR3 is TGTGCCAGCAGCTTAGCGCTCGGGGGAGCTCAGCCCCAGCATTTT. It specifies CASSLALGGAQPQHF.

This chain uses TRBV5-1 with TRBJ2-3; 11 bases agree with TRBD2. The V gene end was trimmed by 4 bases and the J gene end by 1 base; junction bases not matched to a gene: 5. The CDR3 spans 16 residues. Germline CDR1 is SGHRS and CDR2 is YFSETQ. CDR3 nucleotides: TGCGCCAGCAGCGCCTCTAGCGGGGGGCGCACAGATACGCAGTATTTT. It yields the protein CASSASSGGRTDTQYF.

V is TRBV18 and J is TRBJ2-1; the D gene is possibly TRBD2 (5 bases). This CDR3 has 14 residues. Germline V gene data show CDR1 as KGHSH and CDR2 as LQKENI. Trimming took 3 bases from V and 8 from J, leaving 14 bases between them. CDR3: CASSPPGSKYEQFF. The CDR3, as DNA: TGTGCCAGCTCACCCCCGGGGTCCAAGTATGAGCAGTTCTTC.

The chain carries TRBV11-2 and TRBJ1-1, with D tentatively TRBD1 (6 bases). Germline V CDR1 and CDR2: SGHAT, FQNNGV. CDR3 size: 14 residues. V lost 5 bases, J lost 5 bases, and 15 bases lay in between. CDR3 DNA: TGTGCCAGCAGCCCTGTCAGGGGAAAAACTGAAGCTTTCTTT. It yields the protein CASSPVRGKTEAFF.

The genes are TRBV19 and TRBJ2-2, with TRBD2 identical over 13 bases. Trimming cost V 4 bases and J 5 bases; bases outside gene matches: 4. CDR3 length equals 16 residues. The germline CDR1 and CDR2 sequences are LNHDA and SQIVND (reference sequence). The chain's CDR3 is CASSKGLAGITGELFF. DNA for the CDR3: TGTGCCAGTAGTAAGGGACTAGCGGGAATTACCGGGGAGCTGTTTTTT.

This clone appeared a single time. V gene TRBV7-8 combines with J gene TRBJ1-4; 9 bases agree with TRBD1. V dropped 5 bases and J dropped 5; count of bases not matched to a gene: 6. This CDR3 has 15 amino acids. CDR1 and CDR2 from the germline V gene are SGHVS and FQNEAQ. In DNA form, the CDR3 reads TGTGCCAGCAGCCCGCGGGACAGGGTAAATGAAAAACTGTTTTTT. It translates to CASSPRDRVNEKLFF.

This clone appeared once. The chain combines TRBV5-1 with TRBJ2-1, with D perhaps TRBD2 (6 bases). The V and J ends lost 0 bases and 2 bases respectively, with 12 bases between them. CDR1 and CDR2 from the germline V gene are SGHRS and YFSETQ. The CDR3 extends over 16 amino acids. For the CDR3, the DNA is TGCGCCAGCAGCTTGGCATCCGGGAGCACCTACAATGAGCAGTTCTTC. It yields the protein CASSLASGSTYNEQFF.

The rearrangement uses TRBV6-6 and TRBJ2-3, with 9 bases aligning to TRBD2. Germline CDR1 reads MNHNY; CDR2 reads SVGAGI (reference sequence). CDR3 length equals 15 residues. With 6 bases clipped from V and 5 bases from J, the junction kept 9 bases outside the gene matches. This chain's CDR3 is CASRWSSGEVDTQYF. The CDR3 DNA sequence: TGTGCCAGCAGGTGGTCTAGCGGGGAAGTAGATACGCAGTATTTT.

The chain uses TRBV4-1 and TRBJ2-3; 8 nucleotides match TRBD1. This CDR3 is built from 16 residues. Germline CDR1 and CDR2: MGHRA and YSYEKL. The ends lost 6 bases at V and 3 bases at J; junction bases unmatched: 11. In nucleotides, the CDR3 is TGCGCCAGCAGTTGGCCCCGGGACAGGCAAACAGATACGCAGTATTTT. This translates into CASSWPRDRQTDTQYF.

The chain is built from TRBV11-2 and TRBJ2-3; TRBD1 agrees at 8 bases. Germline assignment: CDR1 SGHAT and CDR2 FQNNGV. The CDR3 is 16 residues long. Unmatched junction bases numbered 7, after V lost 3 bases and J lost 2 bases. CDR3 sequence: CASSLGLQGVTDTQYF. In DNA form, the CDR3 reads TGTGCCAGCAGCTTGGGTCTACAGGGGGTCACAGATACGCAGTATTTT.

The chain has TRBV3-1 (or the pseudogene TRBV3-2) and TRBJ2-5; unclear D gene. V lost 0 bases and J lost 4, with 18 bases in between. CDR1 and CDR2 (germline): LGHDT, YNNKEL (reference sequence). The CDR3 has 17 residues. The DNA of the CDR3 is TGTGCCAGCAGCCAAGATCACCAGCTGAGATTGTTAGAGACCCAGTACTTC. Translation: CASSQDHQLRLLETQYF.

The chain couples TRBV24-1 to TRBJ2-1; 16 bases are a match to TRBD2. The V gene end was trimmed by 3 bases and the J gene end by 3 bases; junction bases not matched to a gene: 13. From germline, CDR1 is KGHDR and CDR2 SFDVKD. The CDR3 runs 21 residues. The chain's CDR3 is CATSDRGSGTSGRGDYNEQFF. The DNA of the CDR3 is TGTGCCACCAGTGATCGTGGTTCCGGGACTAGCGGGAGGGGGGACTACAATGAGCAGTTCTTC.